Listed here is a single T cell receptor (beta chain). This specimen comes from a study of blood T cell repertoires in COVID-19. CDR1 is MGHRA and CDR2 is YSYEKL in the germline V gene. CDR3 size: 14 residues. The V end lost 1 base, the J end lost 1 base, and 8 bases lay between the germline ends. TCRdb keeps only in-frame clones here, not all; method: immunoSEQ multiplex PCR. The sample lists about 120,000 clones, just over 90% seen once, with approximately 1.7% in the top ten. This TCR derives from a human donor with active COVID-19. The donor label of this sample is uncertain. V and J are TRBV4-1 and TRBJ2-7; D unclear. The sequenced sample was peripheral blood. The CDR3 reads CASSQGDRSYEQYF. CDR3 DNA sequence: TGCGCCAGCAGCCAAGGCGATCGGTCCTACGAGCAGTACTTC.